This TCR beta chain originates from a study of T-cell memory formation after mild COVID-19. At the level of the study: Clustering of TCRs was largely donor specific. General study results and limits: Clones that contracted from day 15 to 85 were balanced CD4/CD8, while later expanders leaned CD4+.

TCRdb fed the 5' RACE reads into MiXCR, producing one record per CDR3 protein. The profile shows about 270,000 distinct CDR3 sequences, 15% of them singletons. For this clonotype: Its antigen is unknown.

CDR3 length equals 16 residues. With V trimmed by 10 bases and J by 5 bases, 20 bases remained unmatched. Germline CDR1 MNHNS, CDR2 SASEGT. The gene calls are TRBV6-1 and TRBJ2-7; TRBD1 agrees at 7 bases. The sample comprised PBMCs or a T cell subset sorted from them (not recorded which). This clonotype was obtained from an adult woman who had mild COVID-19 (a few samples of this study predate the infection). Cell type and time point are not known. The CDR3 spells CAIYRRGQGQVHEQYF. The DNA for the CDR3 is TGTGCCATCTATCGCCGAGGCCAAGGACAGGTGCACGAGCAGTACTTC.